The 28 T cell receptor beta chains given below trace back to one sample, sequenced in a study of T cells after yellow fever vaccination. TCRdb ran MiXCR on the 5' RACE reads and lists one entry per CDR3 protein. This sample has more than 15,000 distinct CDR3 sequences, with around 4% found just once. The sequences come from PBMCs, either bulk or a sorted T-cell subset (CD4+, CD8+, memory, or dextramer-sorted; not recorded which), collected 15 days after the yellow fever booster vaccination. The receptors were sampled from a man aged 25-45 years who received the YFV17D yellow fever vaccine.

The V and J genes are TRBV11-3 and TRBJ2-3, with TRBD2 matching 8 bases. The CDR3 has 16 residues. Germline CDR1 reads SGHNT; CDR2 reads YENEEA. V lost 1 base to trimming and J lost 3 bases; unmatched junction nucleotides: 6. CDR3 protein: CASSLGAASGTDTQYF. The CDR3 DNA is TGTGCCAGCAGCTTAGGGGCGGCTAGCGGGACAGATACGCAGTATTTT.

This clonotype was seen a few times. The genes are TRBV12-3 or TRBV12-4 and TRBJ2-7; D is unresolved. V lost 4 bases and J 2 bases, leaving 9 bases between the germline ends. CDR3 size: 13 residues. The CDR3 region is CASSSRATYEQYF. CDR3 nucleotide sequence: TGTGCCAGCAGTTCCCGGGCCACCTACGAGCAGTACTTC.

The sample holds many counts of this clonotype. This chain joins TRBV4-2 and TRBJ1-5; TRBD1 matches at 7 bases. V lost 1 base to trimming and J lost 5 bases; unmatched junction nucleotides: 8. Germline CDR1 reads LGHNA; CDR2 reads YNFKEQ. The CDR3 sequence is 16 residues long. DNA of the CDR3: TGTGCCAGCAGCCAAGTAGGTAGGGGGCAAGATCAGCCCCAGCATTTT. Its translation is CASSQVGRGQDQPQHF.

This clonotype was counted at least ten times. The gene calls are TRBV7-2 and TRBJ2-1, with D perhaps TRBD2 (5 bases). The CDR3 totals 15 residues. From germline, CDR1 is SGHTA and CDR2 FQGNSA. V was pared by 5 bases and J by 1 base, with 12 bases between. The CDR3 nucleotides are TGTGCCAGCAGCCGGTTAGCGAATTCCTACAATGAGCAGTTCTTC. Its translation is CASSRLANSYNEQFF.

This clonotype came up many times. The CDR3 nucleotides are TGCAGTGCACCGGGACAGTCGGGTTCACCCCTCCACTTT. As protein: CSAPGQSGSPLHF. V usage is TRBV20-1 and J usage is TRBJ1-6, with 7 bases aligning to TRBD1. The CDR3 totals 13 residues. V was clipped by 6 bases and J by 9 bases; unmatched bases: 8. Germline V gene data show CDR1 as DFQATT and CDR2 as SNEGSKA (reference sequence).

This clonotype was recorded at least ten times. The V and J genes are TRBV12-3 or TRBV12-4 and TRBJ2-1; 10 bases line up with TRBD2. V lost 5 bases to trimming and J lost 5 bases; unmatched junction nucleotides: 9. The CDR3 has 16 residues. The CDR3 coding sequence is TGTGCCAGCAGTGAAGAGGGACTAGCGTTGGACAATGAGCAGTTCTTC. It translates to CASSEEGLALDNEQFF.

This clonotype was recorded at least ten times. This chain links TRBV29-1 with TRBJ2-7, with a tentative D call TRBD1 (6 bases). Germline V gives CDR1 SQVTM, CDR2 ANQGSEA. The CDR3 spans 14 residues. Trimming stripped 4 bases from V and 2 bases from J, with 15 bases between. CDR3 DNA sequence: TGCAGCGTTGGCTACTACAGGGAACCCTACGAGCAGTACTTC. It specifies CSVGYYREPYEQYF.

In its sample, this clonotype was seen many times. Germline is not matched at one junction end, which may reflect a read error. V is TRBV6-5 and J is TRBJ2-7; TRBD2 agrees at 7 bases. This CDR3 region has 16 residues. The germline gives CDR1 MNHEY, CDR2 SVGAGI. Here the CDR3 reads CASTYPRAAGLYEQYF. Here the CDR3 DNA reads TGTGCCAGCACTTACCCAAGGGCAGCGGGATTATACGAGCAGTACTTC.

This clonotype was observed at least ten times. The genes are TRBV29-1 and TRBJ2-7, with D perhaps TRBD1 (5 bases). Germline V gives CDR1 SQVTM, CDR2 ANQGSEA. V lost 0 bases and J 0 bases, leaving 12 bases between the germline ends. This CDR3 spans 15 amino acids. The CDR3 nucleotides are TGCAGCGTTGAAGAAGCAGGGCTTAGCTCCTACGAGCAGTACTTC. Its protein product is CSVEEAGLSSYEQYF.

There are many counts of this clonotype. The chain combines TRBV28 with TRBJ2-3; 11 nucleotides match TRBD2. With 4 bases clipped from V and 3 bases from J, the junction kept 15 bases outside the gene matches. This CDR3 is 19 amino acids long. In germline, CDR1 is MDHEN, CDR2 SYDVKM. The CDR3 loop reads CASSSGGMRLAGRTDTQYF. For the CDR3, the DNA is TGTGCCAGCAGTTCGGGAGGGATGCGACTAGCGGGACGAACAGATACGCAGTATTTT.

This clonotype was detected ten times or more. CDR3 in amino acids: CASSGIQDRVYQPQHF. CDR3 sequence (DNA): TGTGCCAGCAGCGGGATTCAGGACAGGGTCTATCAGCCCCAGCATTTT. V is TRBV27 and J is TRBJ1-5, with 8 bases that match TRBD1. This CDR3 contains 16 residues. V lost 6 bases, J lost 5 bases, and 12 bases stayed unmatched. Germline V lookup: CDR1 MNHEY, CDR2 SMNVEV (reference sequence).

The table lists this clonotype with many counts. V usage is TRBV19 and J usage is TRBJ2-1; tentative D call: TRBD2 (5 bases). Germline CDR1 is LNHDA and CDR2 is SQIVND (reference sequence). The CDR3 consists of 15 residues. Trimming shortened V by 4 bases and J by 0 bases, and 10 bases separated the two germline ends. The CDR3 sequence: CASSTAGSSYNEQFF. CDR3 DNA: TGTGCCAGTAGTACAGCTGGGAGCTCCTACAATGAGCAGTTCTTC.

In its sample, this clonotype was seen many times. CDR3 sequence reads: CASSAQPDPSTDTQYF. The CDR3 bases are TGTGCCAGTAGTGCGCAACCGGACCCTAGCACAGATACGCAGTATTTT. The chain couples TRBV19 to TRBJ2-3; D unclear. Germline values: CDR1 LNHDA, CDR2 SQIVND (reference sequence). This CDR3 has 16 residues. V was pared by 5 bases and J by 0 bases, with 15 bases between.

This clonotype has at least ten counts. The chain couples TRBV5-1 to TRBJ1-1, with a weak D call TRBD1 (5 bases). Trimming shortened V by 0 bases and J by 7 bases, and 10 bases separated the two germline ends. The CDR3 has 13 residues. Per the germline V gene, CDR1 is SGHRS and CDR2 is YFSETQ. CDR3 loop: CASSLGQNNEAFF. The CDR3 nucleotides are TGCGCCAGCAGCTTGGGACAGAATAATGAAGCTTTCTTT.

The table lists this clonotype with many counts. The chain combines TRBV27 with TRBJ1-5; D is unresolved. This CDR3 spans 14 amino acids. The germline CDR1 and CDR2 sequences are MNHEY and SMNVEV (reference sequence). V was trimmed by 1 base and J by 4 bases, leaving 8 bases between them. The CDR3 DNA reads as TGTGCCAGCAGTTTATATTCTAGGAATCAGCCCCAGCATTTT. Amino acid sequence: CASSLYSRNQPQHF.

In its sample, this clonotype was seen many times. The chain links TRBV5-1 to TRBJ2-1; no firm D call. Trimming cost V 4 bases and J 5 bases, with 4 bases left between them. This CDR3 has 11 residues. Germline CDR1 and CDR2: SGHRS and YFSETQ. CDR3 coding DNA: TGCGCCAGCAGCGGAAACAATGAGCAGTTCTTC. This sequence encodes CASSGNNEQFF.

This clonotype counts as medium-sized. The chain carries TRBV6-5 and TRBJ2-7, with D uncertain. Germline loops: CDR1 MNHEY, CDR2 SVGAGI. Trimming pared 6 bases from V and 3 bases from J, leaving 9 bases between. The CDR3 has 12 residues. In DNA, the CDR3 is TGTGCCAGCAGCCTTGGACGCTACGAGCAGTACTTC. Protein: CASSLGRYEQYF.

Many counts were recorded for this clonotype. The rearrangement links TRBV7-6 to TRBJ2-1, with D possibly TRBD2 on 5 matching bases. The V and J ends lost 0 bases and 2 bases respectively, with 8 bases between them. This CDR3 has 15 residues. CDR1 and CDR2 (germline): SGHVS, FNYEAQ. The CDR3 reads CASSLARGPYNEQFF. DNA for the CDR3: TGTGCCAGCAGCTTAGCCCGGGGTCCCTACAATGAGCAGTTCTTC.

The table lists this clonotype with many counts. The rearrangement uses TRBV6-5 and TRBJ2-5; D gene uncertain. Germline CDR1 and CDR2: MNHEY and SVGAGI. The CDR3 has 17 amino acids. The V end lost 5 bases, the J end lost 1 base, and 20 bases lay between the germline ends. This CDR3 is CASSPYLTVGIQETQYF. CDR3 nucleotide sequence: TGTGCCAGCAGTCCCTATTTGACCGTTGGGATCCAAGAGACCCAGTACTTC.

This clonotype was counted many times. V gene TRBV29-1 combines with J gene TRBJ1-1; D not certain. V lost 1 base, J lost 5 bases, and 14 bases lay in between. Per germline, CDR1 SQVTM and CDR2 ANQGSEA. CDR3 length: 14 residues. The CDR3 region is CSVEGEATDTEAFF. The DNA for the CDR3 is TGCAGCGTTGAAGGAGAGGCCACGGATACTGAAGCTTTCTTT.

There are many counts of this clonotype. This rearrangement joins TRBV29-1 to TRBJ2-7, with 9 bases fitting TRBD1. This CDR3 contains 14 residues. From germline, CDR1 is SQVTM and CDR2 ANQGSEA. With V trimmed by 7 bases and J by 1 base, 8 bases remained unmatched. The CDR3 sequence is CSGATGTGSYEQYF. The CDR3, as DNA: TGCAGCGGGGCGACTGGGACAGGGTCCTACGAGCAGTACTTC.

The table lists this clonotype with many counts. V gene TRBV23-1 combines with J gene TRBJ2-7; D possibly corresponds to TRBD2 (5 bases). TRBV23-1 is an ORF; its function is uncertain. V lost 3 bases and J 3 bases, leaving 15 bases between the germline ends. The CDR3 contains 15 residues. The CDR3 region has the DNA TGCGCCAGCAGTCACCAACCGGGATCTAACTACGAGCAGTACTTC. Amino acid sequence: CASSHQPGSNYEQYF.

This clonotype was detected many times. The rearrangement links TRBV7-8 to TRBJ1-1, with D possibly being TRBD1 (6 bases). Trimming cost V 3 bases and J 4 bases, with 12 bases left between them. This CDR3 region has 14 residues. CDR1 and CDR2 (germline): SGHVS, FQNEAQ. The CDR3 nucleotides are TGTGCCAGCAGCTTCCAGGGGATTGGCACTGAAGCTTTCTTT. Protein sequence: CASSFQGIGTEAFF.

This clonotype was detected a few times. The chain is built from TRBV4-2 and TRBJ2-7; 11 bases match TRBD2. V lost 10 bases, J lost 2 bases, and 16 bases stayed unmatched. This CDR3 contains 17 residues. Germline CDR1 reads LGHNA; CDR2 reads YNFKEQ. The CDR3 loop is CAMSPGPGTSGTYEQYF. In nucleotides, the CDR3 is TGTGCCATGAGCCCGGGGCCCGGGACTAGCGGAACCTACGAGCAGTACTTC.

The chain carries TRBV5-5 and TRBJ2-2; 10 bases fit TRBD2. Trimming removed 0 bases from V and 5 bases from J; junction bases left unmatched: 4. Germline lookup yields CDR1 SGHKS and CDR2 YYEKEE (reference sequence). The CDR3 totals 16 residues. CDR3 nucleotide sequence: TGTGCCAGCAGCTTGGTTAGCGGGAGGTTAACCGGGGAGCTGTTTTTT. Amino acid sequence: CASSLVSGRLTGELFF.

This clonotype has at least ten counts. The chain recombines TRBV7-8 with TRBJ2-3, with D possibly being TRBD2 (6 bases). This CDR3 comprises 14 residues. V was cut by 4 bases and J by 0 bases, with 8 bases left in between. Germline V gene lookup returns CDR1 SGHVS and CDR2 FQNEAQ. The CDR3 region is CASSYGTSTDTQYF. DNA of the CDR3: TGTGCCAGCAGCTACGGGACTAGCACAGATACGCAGTATTTT.

There are many counts of this clonotype. The gene calls are TRBV7-8 and TRBJ2-7; D is unresolved. CDR3 length equals 15 residues. Germline CDR1 is SGHVS and CDR2 is FQNEAQ. Trimming shortened V by 5 bases and J by 4 bases, and 18 bases separated the two germline ends. The CDR3 sequence: CASSPIDLLKYEQYF. DNA of the CDR3: TGTGCCAGCAGCCCGATTGACCTTTTAAAATACGAGCAGTACTTC.

In this sample, this clonotype turned up many times. The rearrangement joins TRBV20-1 to TRBJ2-3; D not certain. Trimming shortened V by 5 bases and J by 5 bases, and 5 bases separated the two germline ends. Germline loops: CDR1 DFQATT, CDR2 SNEGSKA (reference sequence). The CDR3 has 10 residues. CDR3 DNA: TGCAGTGCTGCCCAAGATACGCAGTATTTT. Translated, it gives CSAAQDTQYF.